The T cell receptor beta chain under discussion was sequenced for a study of T cells in Graves' hyperthyroidism and ophthalmopathy (dated by TCRdb to the late 2010s). For context, the study as a whole: Peripheral blood was collected at initial diagnosis, before any treatment. The paper describes TCR Vbeta CDR3 sequencing of 135 peripheral blood samples, made up of 43 ophthalmopathy patients, over 70 hyperthyroidism patients and roughly 17 progressor patients. TCR V-J signatures able to tell the groups apart were searched for in a discovery cohort of 100 or so patients, of whom 40 to 45 had Graves' ophthalmopathy and some 60 had stable Graves' hyperthyroidism. Prospective prediction of ophthalmopathy was tested in an independent validation cohort of 18 to 20 hyperthyroidism patients and 17 patients who later progressed to ophthalmopathy. In addition, the study compared T-cell repertoires in thyroid tissue and in blood from roughly six Graves' hyperthyroidism patients. The roughly 100 discovery patients were randomly divided into training and test sets at a 7:3 ratio. After sampling, hyperthyroidism patients received methimazole starting at 30 mg daily, and ophthalmopathy patients received high-dose intravenous methylprednisolone. Overall results and qualifications from the work: In cross-validation, a model built on a 13 V-J signature told ophthalmopathy apart from stable hyperthyroidism with approximately 90% sensitivity and about 81% specificity, and in testing the same model reached 80%/75%. In validation, progression to ophthalmopathy was predicted by the model with around 70% sensitivity and about 72% specificity, a median of around 6.5 months before onset. No statistical method was used to fix the sample size in advance, and group allocation was not hidden from the investigators. Most expanded thyroid clonotypes (frequency above 0.001) were also found in blood, which suggests that blood repertoires may mirror thyroid immune responses.

Looking up the germline V gene yields CDR1 SGDLS and CDR2 YYNGEE. There are 16 amino acids in the CDR3, from cysteine to phenylalanine inclusive. Only the CDR3 DNA is retained, 48 bases long and in frame from the first base. Trimming takes 3 bases from V and 5 bases from J, and the germline ends sit 21 bases apart. A patient counted as having stable Graves' hyperthyroidism if no progression to ophthalmopathy occurred over 18 months of follow-up. The hyperthyroidism patients were between 18 and 65 years old and newly diagnosed, with a disease duration of less than 2 months. Any patient with an uncontrolled infection, another autoimmune disease, pregnancy or lactation was excluded. Diagnoses relied on clinical symptoms, serum thyroxine and TRAb, thyroid ultrasound and orbital computed tomography. Ficoll-Paque density gradient centrifugation was used to isolate PBMCs from 8.5 to 10 ml of fresh peripheral blood. Total RNA was extracted using Trizol reagent, and RNA quality was assessed on an Agilent 2100 Bioanalyzer.

This clonotype has just a few counts. Its antigen is unknown. Qualities for individual bases were not recorded, and no much larger clone is one base off. TCR beta CDR3 regions were amplified from RNA transcripts. For the first round of RT-PCR on the TCR CDR3, the HTBI primer set was used together with the Qiagen OneStep RT-PCR kit. Libraries were constructed in a second round of multiplex PCR, after which size selection and purification were carried out. Paired-end sequencing of the libraries was performed with 100 bp reads on an Illumina HiSeq2000. Per the original workflow: SOAPnuke was used to process the raw data, removing reads that contained adapters or uncalled bases, had a mean Phred below 15, or lacked an exact match to the constant primer or identifier. COPE v1.2.5 was used to merge the high-quality paired reads, and each unique nucleotide sequence was defined as a clonotype. MiTCR v1.1 was used to align the clonotypes against IMGT TRBV, TRBD and TRBJ reference segments. Only V-J combinations with frequency above 0.0001, covering 99% to 99.2% of repertoires, were analysed. The TCS score was defined as F50 (clonal expansion) divided by E x V (chaos), with BLOSUM62-based TCRdist calculated between CDR3 peptides within each V-J. Welch's t-statistics and random forest reduced around 520 V-J features to 13, which were used in a naive Bayes classifier (R e1071). TCRdb reran the public reads through fastp at Q25 and MiXCR, keeping productive beta chains. When rows share a CDR3 protein, they turn into one entry using the most common DNA and genes. What appears here as the V and J calls and clone size reflects TCRdb's work, not the paper's. The sample table records some 440,000 distinct CDR3 sequences; about a sixth of these occur just once. The ten largest clones take up over 12% of the sample.

The receptor was isolated from a woman aged 18-29 years with Graves' hyperthyroidism. Material for sequencing was blood. The sequence joins TRBV9 to TRBJ2-7; TRBD2 is a weak D gene call, 5 bases matching. The CDR3 region reads CASSGRFEGSDDEQYF. The DNA is TGTGCCAGCAGCGGACGCTTTGAGGGCTCTGACGACGAGCAGTACTTC.